The 27 T cell receptor beta chains in this list originate from one sample, sequenced in a study of blood T cell repertoires in COVID-19. The assay was immunoSEQ multiplex PCR, and TCRdb's table has in-frame clones only and misses some. This table has about 200,000 clones, around 81% appearing once. Sequenced material: PBMCs or T cells enriched from blood (not recorded which). These receptors were obtained from a woman aged 45-59 years with acute COVID-19.

This chain connects TRBV7-6 to TRBJ2-2, with 10 bases aligning to TRBD2. The CDR3 extends over 16 amino acids. Germline CDR1 is SGHVS and CDR2 is FNYEAQ. Trimming at V came to 5 bases and at J to 6 bases, leaving 9 bases not matched to a gene. CDR3 in amino acids: CASSPQAGGHAGELFF. The CDR3 nucleotides are TGTGCCAGCAGCCCCCAAGCGGGGGGGCATGCCGGGGAGCTGTTTTTT.

This clone has more than one count but fewer than ten. This chain uses TRBV3-1 (or the pseudogene TRBV3-2) with TRBJ1-1, with no clear D. CDR1 is LGHDT, CDR2 YNNKEL, per germline (reference sequence). V was trimmed by 4 bases and J by 2 bases, leaving 8 bases between them. The CDR3 contains 13 residues. The CDR3 region is CASSPRRNTEAFF. CDR3 nucleotides: TGTGCCAGCAGCCCCCGGAGAAACACTGAAGCTTTCTTT.

The chain joins TRBV5-8 to TRBJ2-7, with 10 bases lining up with TRBD1. V lost 4 bases and J lost 7; bases outside the gene matches: 11. There are 15 residues in the CDR3. Looked up from germline, CDR1 is SGHTS and CDR2 is YDEGEE. DNA for the CDR3: TGTGCCAGCAGCCAAACCGGGACAGGGGCAAGAGAGCAGTACTTC. Translated, it gives CASSQTGTGAREQYF. The variable domain in full, completed from reference TRBV5-8 and TRBJ2-7, reads EAGVTQSPTHLIKTRGQQATLRCSPISGHTSVYWYQQALGLGLQFLLWYDEGEERNRGNFPPRFSGRQFPNYSSELNVNALELEDSALYLCASSQTGTGAREQYFGPGTRLTVT.

The V call is TRBV7-2, the J call TRBJ1-2, with D perhaps matching TRBD1 (5 bases). The CDR3 has 15 residues. Germline V gene lookup returns CDR1 SGHTA and CDR2 FQGNSA. Between the trimmed V and J ends, which lost 1 base and 2 bases, there was a span of 11 bases. Here the CDR3 reads CASSLGNTGNYGYTF. The CDR3 coding sequence is TGTGCCAGCAGCTTAGGTAATACAGGCAACTATGGCTACACCTTC.

The CDR3 DNA follows: TGCGCCAGCAGCCAATCCGGACAGGGCGCGGGAGAAAAACTGTTTTTT. It encodes CASSQSGQGAGEKLFF. The chain uses TRBV4-1 and TRBJ1-4; TRBD1 agrees at 8 bases. This CDR3 has 16 amino acids. The germline gives CDR1 MGHRA, CDR2 YSYEKL. Trimming took 2 bases from V and 8 from J; bases not matched to a gene: 10.

The CDR3 is CASSSAGGAYNEQFF. CDR3 coding DNA: TGTGCCAGCTCCTCGGCGGGAGGAGCTTACAATGAGCAGTTCTTC. The chain carries TRBV28 and TRBJ2-1, with TRBD2 matching over 8 bases. The junction had 10 bases not matched to a gene; V was cut back by 8 bases and J by 4 bases. CDR1 is MDHEN, CDR2 SYDVKM, per germline. This CDR3 is 15 amino acids long.

The chain employs TRBV4-1 and TRBJ2-2, with TRBD1 matching over 9 bases. Trimming took 0 bases from V and 0 from J; bases not matched to a gene: 2. The germline gives CDR1 MGHRA, CDR2 YSYEKL. The CDR3 totals 17 residues. CDR3 nucleotides: TGCGCCAGCAGCCAAGAAGACAGGGGGGCGAACACCGGGGAGCTGTTTTTT. Protein: CASSQEDRGANTGELFF.

V and J are TRBV6-4 and TRBJ2-4, with TRBD2 as a possible D gene (5 bases). V was cut by 7 bases and J by 8 bases, with 24 bases left in between. CDR3 size: 16 residues. Per germline, CDR1 MRHNA and CDR2 SNTAGT. The DNA of the CDR3 is TGTGCCAGCACAAAAACACCCGAATTAACGGGGTACATTCAGTACTTC. Translating it yields CASTKTPELTGYIQYF.

The rearrangement joins TRBV1 to TRBJ2-3; TRBD2 was called by the table and not checked on the DNA. TRBV1 is a pseudogene. The CDR3 contains 15 residues. CDR3 sequence (DNA): TGCACCAGCAGCCGTCCTAGCGGTTTCACAGATACGCAGTATTTT. Translated: CTSSRPSGFTDTQYF.

V usage is TRBV5-4 and J usage is TRBJ2-3; a possible D gene is TRBD2 (5 bases). V lost 2 bases to trimming and J lost 4 bases, with 14 bases between them. The germline gives CDR1 SGHNT, CDR2 YYREEE (reference sequence). This CDR3 spans 15 amino acids. The CDR3 reads CASSLDPKGADTQYF. The CDR3 bases are TGTGCCAGCAGCTTAGATCCAAAGGGAGCAGATACGCAGTATTTT.

This chain joins TRBV18 and TRBJ2-2; 11 nucleotides align to TRBD2. The CDR3 length is 17 residues. Germline loops: CDR1 KGHSH, CDR2 LQKENI. Trimming removed 3 bases from V and 1 base from J; junction bases left unmatched: 4. CDR3 protein: CASSPPGLAGNTGELFF. The DNA for the CDR3 is TGTGCCAGCTCACCCCCCGGACTAGCGGGGAACACCGGGGAGCTGTTTTTT.

V and J are TRBV4-1 and TRBJ2-7; D not certain. Germline V CDR1 and CDR2: MGHRA, YSYEKL. The CDR3 extends over 15 amino acids. Trimming left V 0 bases short and J 0 bases short, with 9 bases between. The CDR3 reads CASSQELYPSYEQYF. CDR3 nucleotides: TGCGCCAGCAGCCAAGAGCTATACCCCTCCTACGAGCAGTACTTC.

In DNA form, the CDR3 reads TGTGCCAGCAGCGTCCAACCAGGGTCTGGGGCCAACGTCCTGACTTTC. Its translation is CASSVQPGSGANVLTF. The V gene is TRBV7-2, the J gene TRBJ2-6; TRBD1 might be the D (5 bases). From germline, CDR1 is SGHTA and CDR2 FQGNSA. The CDR3 extends over 16 amino acids. V dropped 5 bases and J dropped 1 base, with 12 bases sitting between them.

The V and J genes are TRBV5-1 and TRBJ2-5; no reliable D call. CDR1 and CDR2 from the germline V gene are SGHRS and YFSETQ. The ends were cut back, 0 bases at V and 1 base at J, with 10 bases in the middle. The CDR3 length is 15 residues. The CDR3 reads CASSLDQWPQETQYF. Written as DNA, the CDR3 is TGCGCCAGCAGCTTGGATCAGTGGCCCCAAGAGACCCAGTACTTC.

The chain recombines TRBV9 with TRBJ1-1, with TRBD1 matching 12 bases. J lost 3 bases, V lost 3 bases, and 15 bases had no gene match. The CDR3 covers 19 residues. The germline CDR1 and CDR2 sequences are SGDLS and YYNGEE. The CDR3 region is CASSASTGTGGKRDTEAFF. Here the CDR3 DNA reads TGTGCCAGCAGCGCCTCCACTGGGACAGGGGGCAAGAGGGACACTGAAGCTTTCTTT.

This rearrangement joins TRBV28 to TRBJ1-3; 7 positions agree with TRBD1. After removal of 5 bases from V and 3 bases from J, the junction contained 10 bases not matched to a gene. CDR3 length: 16 amino acids. Germline CDR1 MDHEN, CDR2 SYDVKM. CDR3 sequence: CASSRALQGGGNTIYF. The CDR3 nucleotides are TGTGCCAGCAGTCGCGCTCTTCAGGGGGGTGGAAACACCATATATTTT.

The V call is TRBV7-2, the J call TRBJ1-6, with 8 bases fitting TRBD1. The germline gives CDR1 SGHTA, CDR2 FQGNSA. The V and J ends lost 5 bases and 4 bases, in that order; junction bases with no gene match: 4. This CDR3 is built from 15 residues. The CDR3: CASSGRDRYNSPLHF. The CDR3 DNA reads as TGTGCCAGCAGCGGCCGGGACAGGTATAATTCACCCCTCCACTTT.

DNA of the CDR3: TGCAGCGCTGGAGTACTTGCCGGCTATGGCTACACCTTC. Encoded protein: CSAGVLAGYGYTF. V is TRBV29-1 and J is TRBJ1-2; D gene uncertain. The V end was cut by 7 bases, the J end by 4 bases, with 16 bases between. Germline V gene lookup returns CDR1 SQVTM and CDR2 ANQGSEA. This CDR3 is 13 amino acids long.

The chain uses TRBV24-1 and TRBJ2-5; 9 nucleotides agree with TRBD1. From germline, CDR1 is KGHDR and CDR2 SFDVKD. This CDR3 is 15 amino acids long. With 4 bases clipped from V and 4 bases from J, the junction kept 6 bases outside the gene matches. The DNA for the CDR3 is TGTGCCACCAGTGACACAGGGGGCTTAGGAGAGACCCAGTACTTC. Protein sequence: CATSDTGGLGETQYF.

The rearrangement uses TRBV3-1 (or the pseudogene TRBV3-2) and TRBJ2-7; TRBD2 might be the D (6 bases). Germline CDR1 LGHDT, CDR2 YNNKEL (reference sequence). Trimming took 3 bases from V and 3 from J, leaving 6 bases between them. The CDR3 sequence is 12 residues long. CDR3 protein: CASSQGGYEQYF. CDR3 DNA: TGTGCCAGCAGCCAGGGGGGCTACGAGCAGTACTTC.

This clone was counted between two and nine times. The chain combines TRBV6-6 with TRBJ1-3, with unresolved D. The CDR3 is made up of 13 amino acids. Germline lookup yields CDR1 MNHNY and CDR2 SVGAGI (reference sequence). V gave up 2 bases and J gave up 4 bases, with 6 bases separating them. The CDR3 coding sequence is TGTGCCAGCAGTTACCAGGTGGGAAACACCATATATTTT. The encoded protein is CASSYQVGNTIYF.

The chain couples TRBV5-1 to TRBJ2-1; D is unresolved. Germline assignment: CDR1 SGHRS and CDR2 YFSETQ. V was trimmed by 0 bases and J by 7 bases, leaving 11 bases between them. The CDR3 runs 14 residues. The CDR3 here is CASSLAPGSNEQFF. The CDR3 DNA reads as TGCGCCAGCAGCTTGGCCCCTGGCAGTAATGAGCAGTTCTTC.

The chain is built from TRBV15 and TRBJ2-1; unclear D gene. Germline-derived CDR1 and CDR2 are LNHNV and YYDKDF (reference sequence). The CDR3 spans 12 residues. The ends were cut back, 0 bases at V and 6 bases at J, with 3 bases in the middle. Here the CDR3 DNA reads TGTGCCACCAGCAGAGATCGCAATGAGCAGTTCTTC. Its translation: CATSRDRNEQFF.

The chain couples TRBV5-1 to TRBJ2-1, with a tentative D call TRBD2 (5 bases). The CDR3 has 13 amino acids. V gave up 3 bases and J gave up 10 bases, with 14 bases separating them. CDR1 is SGHRS, CDR2 YFSETQ, per germline. The CDR3 DNA sequence: TGCGCCAGCAGCTCGGGCGTGGGGAGAGAGCAGTTCTTC. Translating it yields CASSSGVGREQFF.

As for this clone: Other DNA sequences from this sample encode an identical CDR3 as well. The V call is TRBV6-1, the J call TRBJ1-1, with unresolved D. The CDR3 is 14 amino acids. CDR1 is MNHNS, CDR2 SASEGT, per germline. Trimming removed 0 bases from V and 1 base from J, with 6 bases in between. DNA for the CDR3: TGTGCCAGCAGTGAAGCTAACAAGAACACTGAAGCTTTCTTT. The encoded protein is CASSEANKNTEAFF.

The V gene is TRBV3-1 (or the pseudogene TRBV3-2), the J gene TRBJ2-1; D may be TRBD2 (8 bases). CDR3 length equals 17 residues. CDR1 and CDR2 from the germline V gene are LGHDT and YNNKEL (reference sequence). V gave up 1 base and J gave up 1 base, with 14 bases separating them. The CDR3 loop is CASSQVGGGRSYNEQFF. The CDR3 DNA follows: TGTGCCAGCAGCCAAGTAGGGGGCGGGAGGTCCTACAATGAGCAGTTCTTC.

CDR3 amino acids: CASSPMTGGLKETQYF. The CDR3 DNA sequence: TGTGCCAGCTCACCTATGACAGGAGGACTTAAAGAGACCCAGTACTTC. The chain employs TRBV18 and TRBJ2-5; tentatively, D is TRBD1 (6 bases). The CDR3 extends over 16 amino acids. V lost 3 bases and J 3 bases, leaving 17 bases between the germline ends. CDR1 is KGHSH, CDR2 LQKENI, per germline.